What follows are 26 T cell receptor beta chains derived from one specimen sequenced in a study of T cells in Graves' hyperthyroidism and ophthalmopathy. Researchers amplified the TCR beta CDR3 regions from RNA transcripts. HTBI primers drove first-round RT-PCR of the TCR CDR3. One entry per CDR3 protein, called by TCRdb with MiXCR from the multiplex PCR reads. Here the sample spans more than 350,000 distinct CDR3 sequences, approximately 14% being singletons. Sequencing was done on a sample of blood. All receptors derive from a woman in her sixties or seventies with Graves' ophthalmopathy.

This clonotype has more than one count but fewer than ten. The rearrangement uses TRBV20-1 and TRBJ1-2; D is unresolved. The CDR3 consists of 13 residues. V gave up 4 bases and J gave up 8 bases, with 17 bases separating them. From germline, CDR1 is DFQATT and CDR2 SNEGSKA (reference sequence). CDR3 protein: CSATVSGSGGYTF. The CDR3 DNA is TGCAGTGCTACAGTATCAGGCTCTGGGGGCTACACCTTC.

This clonotype was seen ten or more times. The rearrangement joins TRBV28 to TRBJ1-6; D uncertain. The CDR3 loop spans 12 amino acids. Germline V gene sequence: CDR1 MDHEN, CDR2 SYDVKM. V shed 4 bases and J shed 10 bases, with 8 bases lying between them. The CDR3, as DNA: TGTGCCAGCAGTTCGGTGGAATCACCCCTCCACTTT. Translating it yields CASSSVESPLHF.

This clonotype has a count of ten or more. The chain uses TRBV6-1 and TRBJ2-1, with D maybe TRBD1 (5 bases). This CDR3 spans 15 amino acids. V was pared by 5 bases and J by 2 bases, with 13 bases between. Germline CDR1 and CDR2: MNHNS and SASEGT. Here the CDR3 reads CASSWEGATYNEQFF. CDR3 coding DNA: TGTGCCAGCAGTTGGGAAGGGGCGACCTACAATGAGCAGTTCTTC.

The chain uses TRBV9 and TRBJ2-3; D may be TRBD1 (5 bases). The CDR3 spans 15 residues. V was pared by 2 bases and J by 0 bases, with 10 bases between. CDR1 and CDR2 from the germline V gene are SGDLS and YYNGEE. The CDR3 sequence is CASSVEGASTDTQYF. CDR3 in DNA: TGTGCCAGCAGCGTCGAAGGGGCTAGCACAGATACGCAGTATTTT.

In the case of this clonotype: A read error may be the cause here, since a much bigger clone is one base away. The rearrangement links TRBV28 to TRBJ2-7; 10 bases agree with TRBD1. The germline V gene encodes CDR1 MDHEN and CDR2 SYDVKM. This CDR3 is built from 17 residues. The CDR3 sequence is CTSSPSGSTGGWSEQYF. The CDR3 bases are TGTACCAGCAGCCCATCAGGTTCGACAGGGGGCTGGAGCGAGCAGTACTTC. The full variable domain, completed using reference TRBV28 and TRBJ2-7, is DVKVTQSSRYLVKRTGEKVFLECVQDMDHENMFWYRQDPGLGLRLIYFSYDVKMKEKGDIPEGYSVSREKKERFSLILESASTNQTSMYLCTSSPSGSTGGWSEQYFGPGTRLTVT.

This clonotype was recorded at least ten times. V gene TRBV28 combines with J gene TRBJ2-1, with D unresolved. Trimming cost V 1 base and J 5 bases, with 9 bases left between them. The CDR3 has 14 residues. CDR1 is MDHEN and CDR2 is SYDVKM in the germline V gene. CDR3 loop: CASSLYPPDNEQFF. CDR3 bases: TGTGCCAGCAGTTTATACCCACCGGACAATGAGCAGTTCTTC.

In its sample, this clonotype was seen many times. V and J are TRBV11-1 and TRBJ2-1, with D possibly being TRBD2 (5 bases). V shed 1 base and J shed 8 bases, with 12 bases lying between them. The CDR3 extends over 14 amino acids. Germline V CDR1 and CDR2: SGHAT, FQDESV (reference sequence). For the CDR3, the DNA is TGTGCCAGCAGCTTAGGCCGAGGGTGGGATGAGCAGTTCTTC. It translates to CASSLGRGWDEQFF.

V gene TRBV27 combines with J gene TRBJ2-5; D is possibly TRBD1 (6 bases). Trimming left V 6 bases short and J 5 bases short, with 16 bases between. The CDR3 runs 14 residues. Looked up from germline, CDR1 is MNHEY and CDR2 is SMNVEV (reference sequence). The CDR3 protein is CASSWTDPGETQYF. The DNA of the CDR3 is TGTGCCAGCAGCTGGACAGACCCCGGGGAGACCCAGTACTTC.

Many counts were recorded for this clonotype. The V call is TRBV28, the J call TRBJ2-1, with unresolved D. Trimming left V 6 bases short and J 12 bases short, with 18 bases between. The CDR3 is 13 residues long. In germline, CDR1 is MDHEN, CDR2 SYDVKM. The CDR3: CASSPTSGGGQFF. The CDR3 nucleotides are TGTGCCAGCAGCCCTACCTCAGGCGGCGGGCAGTTCTTC. Together with reference TRBV28 and TRBJ2-1, the CDR3 gives the full variable domain: DVKVTQSSRYLVKRTGEKVFLECVQDMDHENMFWYRQDPGLGLRLIYFSYDVKMKEKGDIPEGYSVSREKKERFSLILESASTNQTSMYLCASSPTSGGGQFFGPGTRLTVL.

This clonotype was seen many times. V usage is TRBV4-1 and J usage is TRBJ2-7, with D possibly being TRBD1 (6 bases). The length of the CDR3 is 15 residues. The germline gives CDR1 MGHRA, CDR2 YSYEKL. With 4 bases removed from V and 3 bases from J, the gap between germline ends came to 16 bases. CDR3 in DNA: TGCGCCAGCAGCCCCCTCGCAACAGGGTACTACGAGCAGTACTTC. This codes for CASSPLATGYYEQYF.

This clonotype was recorded only once. CDR3 in DNA: TGTGCCAGCAGCGCCTCTCTTGAGGGAACCTACGAGCAGTACTTC. Protein sequence: CASSASLEGTYEQYF. This chain uses TRBV7-9 with TRBJ2-7; possible D gene TRBD2, 5 bases. Deletions cut 5 bases from V and 2 bases from J, with 16 bases between. This CDR3 contains 15 residues. Germline CDR1 reads SEHNR; CDR2 reads FQNEAQ (reference sequence). The full variable domain, its missing parts supplied by reference TRBV7-9 and TRBJ2-7, is DTGVSQNPRHKITKRGQNVTFRCDPISEHNRLYWYRQTLGQGPEFLTYFQNEAQLEKSRLLSDRFSAERPKGSFSTLEIQRTEQGDSAMYLCASSASLEGTYEQYFGPGTRLTVT.

This clonotype was found a few times. The chain carries TRBV5-4 and TRBJ2-1, with 10 bases aligning to TRBD1. Trimming removed 3 bases from V and 9 bases from J; junction bases left unmatched: 9. The CDR3 runs to 15 residues. The germline V gene encodes CDR1 SGHNT and CDR2 YYREEE (reference sequence). The chain's CDR3 is CASSSRDRGLTEQFF. As DNA, the CDR3 is TGTGCCAGCAGCTCAAGGGACAGGGGATTGACTGAGCAGTTCTTC.

The table lists this clonotype with a count of one. V gene TRBV3-1 combines with J gene TRBJ1-5; D may be TRBD1 (6 bases). Germline CDR1 LGHDT, CDR2 YNNKEL (reference sequence). This CDR3 is 15 amino acids long. The V gene lost 1 base and the J gene lost 9 bases, with 16 bases spanning the gap. As DNA, the CDR3 is TGTGCCAGCAGCCAAGGGGCAGGGGCCTTGTCGCCCCAGCATTTT. Its protein is CASSQGAGALSPQHF. Full variable domain (rest looked up from reference TRBV3-1 and TRBJ1-5): DTAVSQTPKYLVTQMGNDKSIKCEQNLGHDTMYWYKQDSKKFLKIMFSYNNKELIINETVPNRFSPKSPDKAHLNLHINSLELGDSAVYFCASSQGAGALSPQHFGDGTRLSIL.

DNA for the CDR3: TGCGCCAGCAGCTTCGGCAGGGAGGGGTCCGGGGAGCTGTTTTTT. It codes for CASSFGREGSGELFF. The V gene is TRBV5-1, the J gene TRBJ2-2; 7 bases agree with TRBD2. The V segment lost 2 bases and the J segment 6 bases; nucleotides outside the gene matches: 7. CDR1 and CDR2 (germline): SGHRS, YFSETQ. The CDR3 consists of 15 residues.

This clonotype appeared many times. The gene calls are TRBV27 and TRBJ2-1; a possible D gene is TRBD2 (5 bases). The CDR3 has 16 residues. Trimming left V 4 bases short and J 3 bases short, with 16 bases between. Germline loops: CDR1 MNHEY, CDR2 SMNVEV (reference sequence). The CDR3 DNA reads as TGTGCCAGCAGTTGGTCCTTGGCTAGCCGCTACAATGAGCAGTTCTTC. The encoded protein is CASSWSLASRYNEQFF.

This clonotype came up many times. This rearrangement joins TRBV6-1 to TRBJ1-1; 7 bases map to TRBD1. Germline V gene lookup returns CDR1 MNHNS and CDR2 SASEGT. The CDR3 totals 13 residues. Trimming took 8 bases from V and 4 from J; bases not matched to a gene: 7. CDR3 sequence reads: CASGRDSLTEAFF. DNA for the CDR3: TGTGCCAGCGGCCGGGACAGTCTCACTGAAGCTTTCTTT.

The chain's CDR3 is CSALEGNRGPYNEQFF. As DNA, the CDR3 is TGCAGTGCCCTAGAGGGGAACAGGGGGCCCTACAATGAGCAGTTCTTC. The J gene is TRBJ2-1, the V gene TRBV20-1, with 9 bases fitting TRBD1. Germline V lookup: CDR1 DFQATT, CDR2 SNEGSKA (reference sequence). CDR3 length: 16 residues. Germline trimming cut 6 bases from V and 2 bases from J; bases unmatched to any gene: 11.

Here the CDR3 DNA reads TGTGCCAGCAGTCAACAGAGGGACTATGGCTACACCTTC. Translating gives CASSQQRDYGYTF. The V call is TRBV6-2 or TRBV6-3, the J call TRBJ1-2; D unresolved. Germline CDR1 reads MNHEY; CDR2 reads SVGEGT. The CDR3 spans 13 residues. V gave up 5 bases and J gave up 3 bases, with 10 bases separating them.

In its sample, this clonotype was seen a few times. The rearrangement joins TRBV27 to TRBJ2-3, with D maybe TRBD2 (6 bases). Germline CDR1 reads MNHEY; CDR2 reads SMNVEV (reference sequence). V lost 6 bases to trimming and J lost 0 bases, with 16 bases between them. The CDR3 spans 16 residues. In DNA form, the CDR3 reads TGTGCCAGCAGATTTGCGGGGCACACTAGCACAGATACGCAGTATTTT. Amino acid sequence: CASRFAGHTSTDTQYF.

This clonotype was found many times. CDR3 nucleotide sequence: TGTGCCAGCAGCCACCGGACTAGCGATACCAATGAGCAGTTCTTC. Its translation is CASSHRTSDTNEQFF. The V call is TRBV3-1, the J call TRBJ2-1, with 9 nucleotides matching TRBD2. Trimming took 3 bases from V and 6 from J; bases not matched to a gene: 6. Germline values: CDR1 LGHDT, CDR2 YNNKEL (reference sequence). The length of the CDR3 is 15 residues.

The V call is TRBV6-1, the J call TRBJ1-4; D possibly corresponds to TRBD1 (5 bases). The CDR3 spans 15 residues. Trimming took 5 bases from V and 6 from J, leaving 16 bases between them. Germline V gene sequence: CDR1 MNHNS, CDR2 SASEGT. This chain's CDR3 is CASSPWGRADEKLFF. CDR3 DNA: TGTGCCAGCAGTCCCTGGGGCAGGGCCGATGAAAAACTGTTTTTT.

This clonotype has ten or more counts. The chain uses TRBV9 and TRBJ2-2; D not resolved. V lost 4 bases, J lost 4 bases, and 11 bases lay in between. The CDR3 is made up of 14 amino acids. CDR1 and CDR2 from the germline V gene are SGDLS and YYNGEE. CDR3 protein: CASSSRRITGELFF. The CDR3 region has the DNA TGTGCCAGCAGCTCCAGACGCATCACCGGGGAGCTGTTTTTT.

Points on this clonotype: Mismatch with germline at one junction end may stem from a read error. The chain is built from TRBV6-1 and TRBJ1-2, with TRBD1 matching 7 bases. The germline gives CDR1 MNHNS, CDR2 SASEGT. This CDR3 contains 14 residues. CDR3 region: CASSPNRGNYGYAF. The CDR3 DNA reads TGTGCCAGCAGTCCAAACAGGGGAAACTATGGCTACGCCTTC.

The V gene is TRBV19, the J gene TRBJ2-2; D might be TRBD2 (5 bases). The CDR3 consists of 16 residues. Germline V gene sequence: CDR1 LNHDA, CDR2 SQIVND (reference sequence). V shed 3 bases and J shed 1 base, with 12 bases lying between them. The DNA for the CDR3 is TGTGCCAGTAGTATCCCCGGACTGGAGAACACCGGGGAGCTGTTTTTT. Residues: CASSIPGLENTGELFF.

This chain links TRBV5-4 with TRBJ2-7; a weak D match, TRBD2 (5 bases). This CDR3 is built from 15 residues. Germline V lookup: CDR1 SGHNT, CDR2 YYREEE (reference sequence). The V end lost 1 base, the J end lost 6 bases, and 17 bases lay between the germline ends. The DNA of the CDR3 is TGTGCCAGCAGCTTGTTAGGTACAGCGGCGTTCGAGCAGTACTTC. This sequence encodes CASSLLGTAAFEQYF.

This clonotype was recorded at least ten times. CDR3 sequence: CSARDLIGSQETQYF. CDR3 DNA: TGCAGTGCTAGAGATCTAATAGGGTCCCAAGAGACCCAGTACTTC. The chain carries TRBV20-1 and TRBJ2-5; D not certain. Germline values: CDR1 DFQATT, CDR2 SNEGSKA (reference sequence). The V gene lost 0 bases and the J gene lost 1 base, with 12 bases spanning the gap. The CDR3 loop spans 15 amino acids.